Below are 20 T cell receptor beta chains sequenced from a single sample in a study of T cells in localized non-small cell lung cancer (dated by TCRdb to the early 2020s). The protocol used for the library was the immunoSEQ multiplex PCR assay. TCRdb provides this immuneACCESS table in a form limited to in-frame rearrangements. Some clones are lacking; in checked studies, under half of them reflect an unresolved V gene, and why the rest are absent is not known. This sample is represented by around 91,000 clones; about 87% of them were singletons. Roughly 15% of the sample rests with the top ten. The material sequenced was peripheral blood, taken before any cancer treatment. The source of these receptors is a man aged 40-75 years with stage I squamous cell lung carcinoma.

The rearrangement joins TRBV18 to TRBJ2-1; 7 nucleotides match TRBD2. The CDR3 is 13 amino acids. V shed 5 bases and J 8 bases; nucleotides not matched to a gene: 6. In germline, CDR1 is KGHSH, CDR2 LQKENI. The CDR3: CASSMTGGDEQFF. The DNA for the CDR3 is TGTGCCAGCTCAATGACGGGGGGAGATGAGCAGTTCTTC.

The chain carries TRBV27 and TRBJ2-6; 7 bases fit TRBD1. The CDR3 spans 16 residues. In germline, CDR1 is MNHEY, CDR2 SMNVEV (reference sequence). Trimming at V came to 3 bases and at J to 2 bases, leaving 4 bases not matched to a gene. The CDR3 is CASSFRTGPGANVLTF. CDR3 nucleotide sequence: TGTGCCAGCAGTTTCCGGACAGGCCCTGGGGCCAACGTCCTGACTTTC.

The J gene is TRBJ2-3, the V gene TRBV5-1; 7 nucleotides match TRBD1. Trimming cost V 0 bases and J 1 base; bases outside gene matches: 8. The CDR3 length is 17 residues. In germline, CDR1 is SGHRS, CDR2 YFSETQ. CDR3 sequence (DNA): TGCGCCAGCAGCTTGGCCAACGAGGGGGCGGGCACAGATACGCAGTATTTT. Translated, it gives CASSLANEGAGTDTQYF. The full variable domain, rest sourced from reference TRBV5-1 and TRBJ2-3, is KAGVTQTPRYLIKTRGQQVTLSCSPISGHRSVSWYQQTPGQGLQFLFEYFSETQRNKGNFPGRFSGRQFSNSRSEMNVSTLELGDSALYLCASSLANEGAGTDTQYFGPGTRLTVL.

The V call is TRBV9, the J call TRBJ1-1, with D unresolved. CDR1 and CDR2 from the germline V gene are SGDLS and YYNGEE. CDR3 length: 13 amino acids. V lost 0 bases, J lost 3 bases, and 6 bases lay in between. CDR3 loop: CASSVESYTEAFF. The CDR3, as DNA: TGTGCCAGCAGCGTAGAGAGTTACACTGAAGCTTTCTTT.

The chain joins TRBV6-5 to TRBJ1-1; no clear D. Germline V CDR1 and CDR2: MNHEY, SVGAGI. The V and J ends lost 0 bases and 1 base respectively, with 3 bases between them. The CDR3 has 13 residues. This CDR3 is CASSYSKNTEAFF. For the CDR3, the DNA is TGTGCCAGCAGTTACTCTAAGAACACTGAAGCTTTCTTT.

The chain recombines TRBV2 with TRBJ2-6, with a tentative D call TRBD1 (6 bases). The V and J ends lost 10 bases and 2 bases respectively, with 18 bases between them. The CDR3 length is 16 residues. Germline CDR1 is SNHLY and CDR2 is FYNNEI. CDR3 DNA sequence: TGTGCCACCACCACAGGGCTCTCGGCTGGGGCCAACGTCCTGACTTTC. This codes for CATTTGLSAGANVLTF.

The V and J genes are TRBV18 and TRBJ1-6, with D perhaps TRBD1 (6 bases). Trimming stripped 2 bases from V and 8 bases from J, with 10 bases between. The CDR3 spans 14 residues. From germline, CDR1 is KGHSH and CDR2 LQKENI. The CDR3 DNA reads TGTGCCAGCTCACCAGGGGGGGGCTATTCACCCCTCCACTTT. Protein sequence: CASSPGGGYSPLHF.

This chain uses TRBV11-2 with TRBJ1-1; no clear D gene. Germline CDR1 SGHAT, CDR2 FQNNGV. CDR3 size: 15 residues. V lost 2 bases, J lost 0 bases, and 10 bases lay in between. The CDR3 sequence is CASSLPGRLNTEAFF. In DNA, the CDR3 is TGTGCCAGCAGCTTACCTGGACGGTTGAACACTGAAGCTTTCTTT.

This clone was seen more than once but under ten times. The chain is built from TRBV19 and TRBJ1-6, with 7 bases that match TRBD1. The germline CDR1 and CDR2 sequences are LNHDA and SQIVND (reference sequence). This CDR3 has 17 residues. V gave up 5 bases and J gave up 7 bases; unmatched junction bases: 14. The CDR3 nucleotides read TGTGCCAGTAGTCCCACCGCGAGGGCGGGACAGAATTCACCCCTCCACTTT. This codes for CASSPTARAGQNSPLHF.

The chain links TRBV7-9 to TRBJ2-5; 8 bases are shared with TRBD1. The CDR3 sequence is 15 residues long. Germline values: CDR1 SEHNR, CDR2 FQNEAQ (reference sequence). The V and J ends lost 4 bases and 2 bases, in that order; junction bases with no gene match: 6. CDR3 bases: TGTGCCAGCAGCTGGGGACAGGCGCCACAAGAGACCCAGTACTTC. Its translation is CASSWGQAPQETQYF.

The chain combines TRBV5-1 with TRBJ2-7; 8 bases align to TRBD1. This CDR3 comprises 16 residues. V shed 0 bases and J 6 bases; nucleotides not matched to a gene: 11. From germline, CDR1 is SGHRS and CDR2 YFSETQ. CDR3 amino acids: CASSLGNTGGSSEQYF. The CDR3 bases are TGCGCCAGCAGCTTGGGAAACACAGGGGGTTCTTCCGAGCAGTACTTC.

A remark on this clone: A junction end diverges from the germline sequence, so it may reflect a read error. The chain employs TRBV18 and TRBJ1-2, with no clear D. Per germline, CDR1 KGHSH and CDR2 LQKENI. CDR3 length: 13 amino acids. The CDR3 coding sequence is TGTGCCAGCTCTGAAGGGAGCGCCTCTCTTACCCACTTC. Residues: CASSEGSASLTHF. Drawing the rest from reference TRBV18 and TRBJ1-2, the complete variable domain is NAGVMQNPRHLVRRRGQEARLRCSPMKGHSHVYWYRQLPEEGLKFMVYLQKENIIDESGMPKERFSAEFPKEGPSILRIQQVVRGDSAAYFCASSEGSASLTHFGSGTRLTVV.

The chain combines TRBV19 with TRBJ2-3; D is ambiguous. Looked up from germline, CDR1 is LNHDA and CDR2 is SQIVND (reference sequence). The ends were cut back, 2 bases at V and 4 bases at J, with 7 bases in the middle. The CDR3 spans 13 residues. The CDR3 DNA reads TGTGCCAGTAGTATACCGGTCCCAGATACGCAGTATTTT. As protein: CASSIPVPDTQYF. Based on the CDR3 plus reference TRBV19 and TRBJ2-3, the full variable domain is DGGITQSPKYLFRKEGQNVTLSCEQNLNHDAMYWYRQDPGQGLRLIYYSQIVNDFQKGDIAEGYSVSREKKESFPLTVTSAQKNPTAFYLCASSIPVPDTQYFGPGTRLTVL.

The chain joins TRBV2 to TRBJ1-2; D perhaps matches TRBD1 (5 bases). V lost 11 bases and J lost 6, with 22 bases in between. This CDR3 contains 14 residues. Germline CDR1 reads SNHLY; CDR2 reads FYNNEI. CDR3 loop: CASQIAGLTDGYTF. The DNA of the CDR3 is TGTGCCTCTCAAATAGCGGGACTCACTGATGGCTACACCTTC.

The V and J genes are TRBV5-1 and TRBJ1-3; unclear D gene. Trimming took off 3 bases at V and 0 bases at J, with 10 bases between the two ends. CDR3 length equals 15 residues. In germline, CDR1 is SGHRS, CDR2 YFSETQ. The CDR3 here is CASSSSKSSGNTIYF. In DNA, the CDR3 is TGCGCCAGCAGCTCCAGCAAGAGCTCTGGAAACACCATATATTTT.

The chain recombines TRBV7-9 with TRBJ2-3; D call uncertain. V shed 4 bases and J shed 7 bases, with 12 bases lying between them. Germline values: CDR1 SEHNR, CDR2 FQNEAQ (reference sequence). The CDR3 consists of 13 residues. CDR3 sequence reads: CASSSASRNTQYF. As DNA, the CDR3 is TGTGCCAGCAGCTCCGCTTCGCGTAATACGCAGTATTTT.

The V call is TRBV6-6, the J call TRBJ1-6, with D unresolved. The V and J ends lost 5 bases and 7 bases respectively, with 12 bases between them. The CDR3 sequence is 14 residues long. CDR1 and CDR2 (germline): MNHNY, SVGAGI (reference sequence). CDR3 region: CASSPGSRNSPLHF. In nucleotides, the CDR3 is TGTGCCAGCAGTCCGGGGAGTCGCAATTCACCCCTCCACTTT.

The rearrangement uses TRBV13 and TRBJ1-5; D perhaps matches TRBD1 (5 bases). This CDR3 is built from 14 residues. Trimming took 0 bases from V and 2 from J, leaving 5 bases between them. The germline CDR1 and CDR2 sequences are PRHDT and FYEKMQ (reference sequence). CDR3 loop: CASSLGGGNQPQHF. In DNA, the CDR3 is TGTGCCAGCAGCTTAGGGGGGGGCAATCAGCCCCAGCATTTT.

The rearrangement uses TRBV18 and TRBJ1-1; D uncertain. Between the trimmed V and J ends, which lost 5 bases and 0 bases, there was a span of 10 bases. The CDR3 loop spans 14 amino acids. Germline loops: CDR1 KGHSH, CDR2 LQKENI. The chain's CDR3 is CASSGLRLNTEAFF. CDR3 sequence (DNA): TGTGCCAGCTCAGGTCTCAGGCTGAACACTGAAGCTTTCTTT.

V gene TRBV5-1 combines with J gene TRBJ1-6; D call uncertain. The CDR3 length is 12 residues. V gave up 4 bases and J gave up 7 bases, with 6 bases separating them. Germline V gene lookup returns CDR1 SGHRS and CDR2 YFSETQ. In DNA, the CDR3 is TGCGCCAGCAGCGAACAGAATTCACCCCTCCACTTT. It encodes CASSEQNSPLHF.